The T cell receptor (beta chain) under discussion was sequenced for a study of blood T cells in healthy people across ages. The study's findings and limits: Age showed a roughly linear inverse relationship with TCR beta diversity per million T cells.

This clonotype was observed a handful of times. Its specificity is unknown. The study isolated at least 7 million PBMCs from each sample. With 4 bases clipped from V and 3 bases from J, the junction kept 7 bases outside the gene matches. There are 15 residues in the CDR3. Germline assignment: CDR1 DFQATT and CDR2 SNEGSKA (reference sequence). It was with a sample-barcoded 5' primer and a J-beta primer mix that a second PCR of about 6 to 12 cycles was run. TCRdb re-called the 5' RACE reads with MiXCR, one entry per CDR3 protein. The repertoire holds roughly 1,700,000 distinct CDR3 sequences, with 28% as singletons.

The V call is TRBV20-1, the J call TRBJ1-1; 11 positions match TRBD1. The receptor was derived from a woman aged 25 to 39 in good health. Sequencing was performed on blood. CDR3 nucleotides: TGCAGTGCTACGAGGACAGGGGGCGCGTACACTGAAGCTTTCTTT. Translated: CSATRTGGAYTEAFF.